This T cell receptor (beta chain) appears in the sequencing data of a study of blood T cell repertoires in COVID-19. Study background: Samples of COVID-19 (acute and convalescent) were obtained from the United States, Italy and Spain. Sources were T cells, B-cell-depleted T cells, or PBMCs; the material itself was cDNA or gDNA.

V was clipped by 4 bases and J by 5 bases; unmatched bases: 0. Germline lookup yields CDR1 LNHDA and CDR2 SQIVND (reference sequence). This CDR3 contains 12 residues. Original data processing: Estimation of nucleated cell counts was performed using reference gene primer amplification. Measured with immunoSEQ multiplex PCR; TCRdb has only the in-frame clones, and not every one. V, J and clone size were drawn from that table, and D and trimming were deduced from the DNA. The sample records roughly 140,000 clones, 85% to 90% being singletons. The TCR originated in a woman aged 40 to 50 with acute or convalescent COVID-19. The chain has TRBV19 and TRBJ2-3, with 7 bases aligning to TRBD1. Sequences were obtained from peripheral blood. CDR3 sequence (DNA): TGTGCCAGTAGTAACAGGGGAGATACGCAGTATTTT. This gives the protein CASSNRGDTQYF.